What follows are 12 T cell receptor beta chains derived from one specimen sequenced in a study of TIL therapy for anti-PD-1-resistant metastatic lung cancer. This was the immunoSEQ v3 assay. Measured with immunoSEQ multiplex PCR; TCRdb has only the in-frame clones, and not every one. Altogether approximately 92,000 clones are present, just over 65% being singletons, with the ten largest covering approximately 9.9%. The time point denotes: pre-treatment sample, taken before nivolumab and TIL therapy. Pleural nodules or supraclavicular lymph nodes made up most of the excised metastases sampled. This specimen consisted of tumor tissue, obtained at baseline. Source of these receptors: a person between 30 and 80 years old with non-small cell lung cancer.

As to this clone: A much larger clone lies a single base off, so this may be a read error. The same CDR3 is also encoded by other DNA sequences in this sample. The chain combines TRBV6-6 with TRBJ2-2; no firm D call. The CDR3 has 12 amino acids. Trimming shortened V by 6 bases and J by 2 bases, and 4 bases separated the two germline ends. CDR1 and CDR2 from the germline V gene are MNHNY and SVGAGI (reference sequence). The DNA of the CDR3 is TGTGCCAGCAGCTCAAACACCGGGGAGCTGTTTTTT. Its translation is CASSSNTGELFF.

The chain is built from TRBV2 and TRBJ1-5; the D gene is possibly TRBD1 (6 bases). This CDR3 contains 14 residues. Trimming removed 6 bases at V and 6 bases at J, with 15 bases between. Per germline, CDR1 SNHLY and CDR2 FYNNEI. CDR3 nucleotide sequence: TGTGCCAGCAGGGGGGCGATGGGGGGTCAGCCCCAGCATTTT. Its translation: CASRGAMGGQPQHF.

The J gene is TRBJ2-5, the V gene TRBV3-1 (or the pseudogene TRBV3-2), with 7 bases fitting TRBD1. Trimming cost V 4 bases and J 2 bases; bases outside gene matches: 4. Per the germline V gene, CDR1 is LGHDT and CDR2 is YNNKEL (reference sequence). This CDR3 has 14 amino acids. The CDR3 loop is CASSLFRGQETQYF. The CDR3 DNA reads TGTGCCAGCAGCCTTTTCAGGGGGCAAGAGACCCAGTACTTC.

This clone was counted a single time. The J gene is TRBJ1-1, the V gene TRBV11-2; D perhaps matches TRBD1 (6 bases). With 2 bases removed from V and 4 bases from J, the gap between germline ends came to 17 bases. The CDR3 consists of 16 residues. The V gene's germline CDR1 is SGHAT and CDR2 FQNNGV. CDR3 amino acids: CASSLRRGRGSTEAFF. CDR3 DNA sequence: TGTGCCAGCAGCTTACGCAGGGGTCGTGGAAGCACTGAAGCTTTCTTT.

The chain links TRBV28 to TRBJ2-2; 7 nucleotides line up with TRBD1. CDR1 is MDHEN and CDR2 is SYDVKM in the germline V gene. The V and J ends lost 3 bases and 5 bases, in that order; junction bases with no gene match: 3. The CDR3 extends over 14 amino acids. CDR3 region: CASSFLQGTGELFF. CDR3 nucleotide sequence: TGTGCCAGCAGTTTCCTACAGGGGACCGGGGAGCTGTTTTTT.

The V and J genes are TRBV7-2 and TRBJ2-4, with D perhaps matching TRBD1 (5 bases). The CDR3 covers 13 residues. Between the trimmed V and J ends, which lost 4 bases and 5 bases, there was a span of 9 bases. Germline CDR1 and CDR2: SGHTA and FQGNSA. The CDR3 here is CASSWATENIQYF. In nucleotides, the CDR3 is TGTGCCAGCAGCTGGGCGACAGAAAACATTCAGTACTTC.

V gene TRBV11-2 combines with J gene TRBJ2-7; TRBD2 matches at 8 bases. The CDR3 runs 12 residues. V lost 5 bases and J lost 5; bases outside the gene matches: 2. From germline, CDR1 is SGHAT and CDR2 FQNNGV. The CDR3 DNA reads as TGTGCCAGCAGCCCGGGGGGGGACGAGCAGTACTTC. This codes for CASSPGGDEQYF. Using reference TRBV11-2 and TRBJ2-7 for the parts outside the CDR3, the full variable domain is EAGVAQSPRYKIIEKRQSVAFWCNPISGHATLYWYQQILGQGPKLLIQFQNNGVVDDSQLPKDRFSAERLKGVDSTLKIQPAKLEDSAVYLCASSPGGDEQYFGPGTRLTVT.

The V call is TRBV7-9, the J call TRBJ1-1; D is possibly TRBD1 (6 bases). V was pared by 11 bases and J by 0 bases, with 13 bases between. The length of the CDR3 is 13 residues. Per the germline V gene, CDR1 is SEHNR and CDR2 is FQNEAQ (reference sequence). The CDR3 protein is CAGTSGVNTEAFF. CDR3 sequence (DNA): TGTGCCGGGACAAGTGGGGTGAACACTGAAGCTTTCTTT.

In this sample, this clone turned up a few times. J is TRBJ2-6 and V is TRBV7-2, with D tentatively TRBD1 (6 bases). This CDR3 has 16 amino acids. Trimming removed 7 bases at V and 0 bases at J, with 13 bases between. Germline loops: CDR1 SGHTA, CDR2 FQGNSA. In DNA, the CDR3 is TGTGCCAGCACCGGACAGCCCATCTCTGGGGCCAACGTCCTGACTTTC. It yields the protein CASTGQPISGANVLTF.

CDR3 DNA: TGTGCCAGCAGTGGGTTCGTTGGGTCCCCTGAAGCTTTCTTT. It is translated as CASSGFVGSPEAFF. The gene calls are TRBV28 and TRBJ1-1; no clear D gene. The CDR3 length is 14 residues. Germline lookup yields CDR1 MDHEN and CDR2 SYDVKM. Deletions cut 5 bases from V and 6 bases from J, with 16 bases between.

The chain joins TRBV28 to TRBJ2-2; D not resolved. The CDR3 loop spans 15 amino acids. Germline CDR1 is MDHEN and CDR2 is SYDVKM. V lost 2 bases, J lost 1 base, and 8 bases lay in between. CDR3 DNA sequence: TGTGCCAGCAGTTTAGGGCACCTGAACACCGGGGAGCTGTTTTTT. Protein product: CASSLGHLNTGELFF.

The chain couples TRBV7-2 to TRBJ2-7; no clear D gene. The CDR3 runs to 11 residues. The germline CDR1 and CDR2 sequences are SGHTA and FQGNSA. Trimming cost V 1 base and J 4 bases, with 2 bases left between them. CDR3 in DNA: TGTGCCAGCAGCTTAGTATACGAGCAGTACTTC. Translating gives CASSLVYEQYF.